The 20 T cell receptor beta chains in this list originate from one sample, sequenced in a study of control samples from healthy donors and cancer patients. Data came from immunoSEQ multiplex PCR; TCRdb stores just in-frame clones and leaves some out. The sample has 85,000 to 100,000 clones, approximately 93% seen once. Sequencing used blood. All receptors come from a man in his late teens or twenties in good health.

The gene calls are TRBV5-6 and TRBJ1-5; 8 bases align to TRBD1. From germline, CDR1 is SGHDT and CDR2 YYEEEE. V lost 4 bases and J lost 1; bases outside the gene matches: 7. The CDR3 has 16 residues. This chain's CDR3 is CASSPRTGRSNQPQHF. Written as DNA, the CDR3 is TGTGCCAGCAGCCCGAGGACAGGGAGGAGCAATCAGCCCCAGCATTTT.

The chain is built from TRBV6-5 and TRBJ2-7; D is unclear. The length of the CDR3 is 13 residues. In germline, CDR1 is MNHEY, CDR2 SVGAGI. Trimming removed 6 bases from V and 2 bases from J, with 11 bases in between. The DNA for the CDR3 is TGTGCCAGCAGAGAGTCGAGCCCCTACGAGCAGTACTTC. Its translation is CASRESSPYEQYF.

The chain joins TRBV10-2 to TRBJ2-7; D gene unclear. The CDR3 is made up of 14 amino acids. Germline V lookup: CDR1 WSHSY, CDR2 SAAADI. Between the trimmed V and J ends, which lost 7 bases and 2 bases, there was a span of 15 bases. In nucleotides, the CDR3 is TGCGCCAGCATGGGTAAAGTGGAAGCCTACGAGCAGTACTTC. This sequence encodes CASMGKVEAYEQYF.

V gene TRBV6-5 combines with J gene TRBJ2-1, with D possibly matching TRBD2 (7 bases). The V end lost 8 bases, the J end lost 0 bases, and 14 bases lay between the germline ends. Per germline, CDR1 MNHEY and CDR2 SVGAGI. The CDR3 totals 15 residues. The CDR3 DNA follows: TGTGCCAGCCGTCCCGGGGGGCGCTCCTACAATGAGCAGTTCTTC. Its translation is CASRPGGRSYNEQFF.

The DNA of the CDR3 is TGTGCCTGGAGTCTACGAACTTCGACCCAACTACAACCCTTAAACTATGGCTACACCTTC. Encoded protein: CAWSLRTSTQLQPLNYGYTF. This chain links TRBV30 with TRBJ1-2, with D uncertain. The CDR3 runs 20 residues. Trimming took 2 bases from V and 2 from J, leaving 30 bases between them. Germline V gene data show CDR1 as GTSNPN and CDR2 as SVGIG (reference sequence).

The V and J genes are TRBV19 and TRBJ1-1, with unresolved D. V was cut by 4 bases and J by 1 base, with 25 bases left in between. This CDR3 has 19 residues. CDR1 is LNHDA and CDR2 is SQIVND in the germline V gene (reference sequence). CDR3 sequence: CASSTGRALRIGGNTEAFF. Written as DNA, the CDR3 is TGTGCCAGTAGTACTGGACGAGCTCTAAGAATTGGCGGGAACACTGAAGCTTTCTTT.

J is TRBJ1-2 and V is TRBV19, with D unresolved. The V and J ends lost 6 bases and 2 bases respectively, with 13 bases between them. Germline V gene lookup returns CDR1 LNHDA and CDR2 SQIVND (reference sequence). The CDR3 totals 14 residues. The CDR3 spells CASSHGRPNYGYTF. DNA for the CDR3: TGTGCCAGTAGCCACGGACGGCCAAACTATGGCTACACCTTC.

The CDR3 sequence: CASTKGSTQYF. DNA for the CDR3: TGTGCCAGCACCAAAGGTAGTACGCAGTATTTT. The V call is TRBV27, the J call TRBJ2-3; D gene unclear. The CDR3 extends over 11 amino acids. V was cut by 7 bases and J by 8 bases, with 10 bases left in between. Looked up from germline, CDR1 is MNHEY and CDR2 is SMNVEV (reference sequence).

The chain joins TRBV24-1 to TRBJ2-7; TRBD1 aligns across 8 bases. Unmatched junction bases numbered 6, after V lost 7 bases and J lost 2 bases. The CDR3 contains 14 residues. Germline CDR1 and CDR2: KGHDR and SFDVKD. The chain's CDR3 is CATSRQGIPYEQYF. The CDR3 coding sequence is TGTGCCACCAGCAGACAGGGGATTCCCTACGAGCAGTACTTC.

V and J are TRBV21-1 and TRBJ1-2; no DNA check was done on the table's D call, TRBD1. TRBV21-1 corresponds to a pseudogene. The CDR3 extends over 16 amino acids. This CDR3 reads CASSKASGQDSGGYTF. The CDR3 nucleotides read TGTGCCAGCAGCAAGGCCTCGGGACAGGATTCCGGTGGCTACACCTTC.

The chain employs TRBV10-3 and TRBJ1-2; D is unresolved. The CDR3 extends over 13 amino acids. Germline V gives CDR1 ENHRY, CDR2 SYGVKD. Trimming left V 0 bases short and J 2 bases short, with 4 bases between. The CDR3 coding sequence is TGTGCCATCAGTGAGTCGACGAACTATGGCTACACCTTC. Translation gives CAISESTNYGYTF.

CDR3: CASIPPTENYGYTF. CDR3 in DNA: TGTGCCAGCATTCCCCCGACAGAAAACTATGGCTACACCTTC. The V and J genes are TRBV6-5 and TRBJ1-2, with D perhaps TRBD1 (5 bases). The CDR3 is 14 amino acids. V dropped 7 bases and J dropped 2 bases, with 14 bases sitting between them. Germline assignment: CDR1 MNHEY and CDR2 SVGAGI.

This chain links TRBV4-1 with TRBJ2-7; 11 bases are shared with TRBD1. The CDR3 covers 14 residues. J lost 5 bases, V lost 1 base, and 1 base had no gene match. The germline gives CDR1 MGHRA, CDR2 YSYEKL. The CDR3 DNA is TGCGCCAGCAGCCAAGGGACAGGGGGCGACGAGCAGTACTTC. Its protein is CASSQGTGGDEQYF.

The chain combines TRBV5-1 with TRBJ2-2, with D possibly being TRBD2 (7 bases). The germline V gene has CDR1 SGHRS and CDR2 YFSETQ. The CDR3 consists of 17 residues. The V end lost 2 bases, the J end lost 3 bases, and 17 bases lay between the germline ends. DNA for the CDR3: TGCGCCAGCAGCTTTGACCTCGCGGGGGCCTACACCGGGGAGCTGTTTTTT. It specifies CASSFDLAGAYTGELFF.

The chain links TRBV11-2 to TRBJ1-2; 7 bases line up with TRBD1. This CDR3 region has 16 residues. After removal of 2 bases from V and 6 bases from J, the junction contained 12 bases not matched to a gene. The germline gives CDR1 SGHAT, CDR2 FQNNGV. The CDR3 loop is CASSLWGDRITNGYTF. The CDR3 DNA reads as TGTGCCAGCAGCTTATGGGGGGACAGAATAACGAATGGCTACACCTTC.

The chain employs TRBV30 and TRBJ1-5; the match to TRBD1 covers 7 bases. Looked up from germline, CDR1 is GTSNPN and CDR2 is SVGIG (reference sequence). This CDR3 region has 15 residues. J gave up 4 bases and V 0 bases, and 6 bases lay outside the gene matches. The DNA of the CDR3 is TGTGCCTGGAGTGTCGGAGGGACAGCTAATCAGCCCCAGCATTTT. Translated: CAWSVGGTANQPQHF.

This clone was detected once. The rearrangement joins TRBV6-6 to TRBJ2-5; D may be TRBD2 (6 bases). This CDR3 is built from 16 residues. Germline V CDR1 and CDR2: MNHNY, SVGAGI (reference sequence). The V and J ends lost 8 bases and 0 bases respectively, with 19 bases between them. This CDR3 reads CASAAAPGTDQETQYF. The CDR3 DNA reads TGTGCCAGCGCAGCGGCCCCCGGGACTGACCAAGAGACCCAGTACTTC.

The genes are TRBV28 and TRBJ2-1; tentatively, D is TRBD1 (7 bases). V dropped 6 bases and J dropped 8 bases, with 17 bases sitting between them. Germline V CDR1 and CDR2: MDHEN, SYDVKM. The CDR3 covers 14 residues. The CDR3 sequence is CASSRLGGAYEQFF. In DNA, the CDR3 is TGTGCCAGCAGCAGACTAGGGGGCGCCTATGAGCAGTTCTTC.

The chain joins TRBV11-2 to TRBJ2-2; D gene unclear. The CDR3 runs 14 residues. Germline CDR1 and CDR2: SGHAT and FQNNGV. V lost 1 base, J lost 0 bases, and 3 bases lay in between. CDR3: CASSLGPNTGELFF. The DNA for the CDR3 is TGTGCCAGCAGCTTAGGGCCGAACACCGGGGAGCTGTTTTTT.

The rearrangement links TRBV5-1 to TRBJ1-2; D may be TRBD1 (6 bases). V was trimmed by 2 bases and J by 2 bases, leaving 16 bases between them. CDR1 is SGHRS, CDR2 YFSETQ, per germline. The CDR3 is 16 residues long. The CDR3 here is CASSLAPTGGNYGYTF. The CDR3 DNA sequence: TGCGCCAGCAGCTTAGCTCCGACAGGCGGAAACTATGGCTACACCTTC.